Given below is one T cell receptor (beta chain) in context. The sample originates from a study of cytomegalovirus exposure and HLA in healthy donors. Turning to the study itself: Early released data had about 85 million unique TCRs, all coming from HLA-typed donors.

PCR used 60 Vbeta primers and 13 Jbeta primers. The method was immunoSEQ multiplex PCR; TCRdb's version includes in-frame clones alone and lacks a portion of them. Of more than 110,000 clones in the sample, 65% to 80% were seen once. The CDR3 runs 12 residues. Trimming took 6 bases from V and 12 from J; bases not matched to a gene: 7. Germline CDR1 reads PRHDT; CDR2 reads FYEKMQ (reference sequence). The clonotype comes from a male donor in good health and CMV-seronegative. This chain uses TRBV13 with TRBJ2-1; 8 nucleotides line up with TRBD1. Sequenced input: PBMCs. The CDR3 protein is CASSSGDRSQFF. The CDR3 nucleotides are TGTGCCAGCAGTTCTGGGGACAGGTCGCAGTTCTTC.